The 10 T cell receptor beta chains presented below share a single source sample, sequenced in a study of technical replicates of blood from a handful of donors. The protocol was immunoSEQ multiplex PCR, while the TCRdb copy is restricted to in-frame clones and leaves out a portion. The sample has about 61,000 clones, 97% seen once. Sequenced: T cells isolated from PBMCs. Source of these receptors: a human donor in good health.

The chain couples TRBV5-1 to TRBJ2-7, with 11 bases that match TRBD2. The length of the CDR3 is 20 residues. V dropped 1 base and J dropped 0; count of bases not matched to a gene: 15. From germline, CDR1 is SGHRS and CDR2 YFSETQ. CDR3 DNA: TGCGCCAGCAGCTTGAAATCCACGTCGACTAGCGGGATCGTCTCCTACGAGCAGTACTTC. This encodes CASSLKSTSTSGIVSYEQYF.

The V call is TRBV11-3, the J call TRBJ2-3; tentative D call: TRBD2 (5 bases). The CDR3 sequence is 16 residues long. The germline CDR1 and CDR2 sequences are SGHNT and YENEEA. Trimming took 1 base from V and 0 from J, leaving 11 bases between them. CDR3 in amino acids: CASSLGTGTSTDTQYF. The DNA for the CDR3 is TGTGCCAGCAGCTTAGGGACTGGTACTAGCACAGATACGCAGTATTTT.

The chain is built from TRBV30 and TRBJ1-2; D is unclear. Trimming took off 1 base at V and 0 bases at J, with 9 bases between the two ends. CDR1 GTSNPN and CDR2 SVGIG come from the germline V gene (reference sequence). This CDR3 comprises 14 residues. The CDR3 region has the DNA TGTGCCTGGAGTGCCGGCGGGCCTAACTATGGCTACACCTTC. Residues: CAWSAGGPNYGYTF.

The chain links TRBV18 to TRBJ1-6, with TRBD1 as a possible D gene (6 bases). CDR3 length: 15 amino acids. Trimming took off 3 bases at V and 6 bases at J, with 12 bases between the two ends. From germline, CDR1 is KGHSH and CDR2 LQKENI. The CDR3 nucleotides read TGTGCCAGCTCACCCGGGGGGACATCTAATTCACCCCTCCACTTT. Its protein product is CASSPGGTSNSPLHF.

This clone appeared once. The chain carries TRBV7-9 and TRBJ2-2; 8 bases fit TRBD2. The length of the CDR3 is 16 residues. The V gene end was trimmed by 2 bases and the J gene end by 5 bases; junction bases not matched to a gene: 7. Germline CDR1 reads SEHNR; CDR2 reads FQNEAQ (reference sequence). The CDR3, as DNA: TGTGCCAGCAGCTTATGGGTAGCGGGGAAGACCGGGGAGCTGTTTTTT. Translating gives CASSLWVAGKTGELFF. Full variable domain (outside the CDR3, taken from reference TRBV7-9 and TRBJ2-2): DTGVSQNPRHKITKRGQNVTFRCDPISEHNRLYWYRQTLGQGPEFLTYFQNEAQLEKSRLLSDRFSAERPKGSFSTLEIQRTEQGDSAMYLCASSLWVAGKTGELFFGEGSRLTVL.

In DNA form, the CDR3 reads TGTGCCAGCAGCTTTTCCTACGAGAGGGAACAGCCCCAGCATTTT. It encodes CASSFSYEREQPQHF. This chain uses TRBV7-9 with TRBJ1-5, with D uncertain. The CDR3 length is 15 residues. V was trimmed by 3 bases and J by 7 bases, leaving 16 bases between them. Germline lookup yields CDR1 SEHNR and CDR2 FQNEAQ (reference sequence).

This clone was counted once. The chain employs TRBV6-6 and TRBJ1-1, with 7 nucleotides matching TRBD1. The germline V gene has CDR1 MNHNY and CDR2 SVGAGI (reference sequence). The V and J ends lost 5 bases and 4 bases, in that order; junction bases with no gene match: 4. The CDR3 consists of 13 residues. The CDR3 here is CASSPQGSTEAFF. The CDR3 bases are TGTGCCAGCAGTCCACAGGGGAGCACTGAAGCTTTCTTT.

This clone has just one count. The chain couples TRBV7-6 to TRBJ1-2; D unclear. The CDR3 is made up of 15 amino acids. V was pared by 2 bases and J by 6 bases, with 16 bases between. Germline CDR1 reads SGHVS; CDR2 reads FNYEAQ. CDR3 DNA: TGTGCCAGCAGCTTATTTTCCGGGAGTTTGGATGGCTACACCTTC. Protein sequence: CASSLFSGSLDGYTF.

The J gene is TRBJ1-4, the V gene TRBV15; D possibly corresponds to TRBD1 (5 bases). CDR1 LNHNV and CDR2 YYDKDF come from the germline V gene (reference sequence). The CDR3 covers 12 residues. Trimming cost V 5 bases and J 8 bases, with 9 bases left between them. The CDR3 here is CATSEYREKLFF. The CDR3 DNA reads TGTGCCACCAGCGAATACAGGGAAAAACTGTTTTTT.

The gene calls are TRBV5-1 and TRBJ2-4; 10 bases align to TRBD2. The CDR3 runs to 15 residues. The J segment lost 8 bases and the V segment lost 2 bases, leaving 7 bases of the junction unmatched. Germline V CDR1 and CDR2: SGHRS, YFSETQ. DNA of the CDR3: TGCGCCAGCAGCTTCGGTAGCGGGGGGAAAGACATTCAGTACTTC. Translation gives CASSFGSGGKDIQYF.